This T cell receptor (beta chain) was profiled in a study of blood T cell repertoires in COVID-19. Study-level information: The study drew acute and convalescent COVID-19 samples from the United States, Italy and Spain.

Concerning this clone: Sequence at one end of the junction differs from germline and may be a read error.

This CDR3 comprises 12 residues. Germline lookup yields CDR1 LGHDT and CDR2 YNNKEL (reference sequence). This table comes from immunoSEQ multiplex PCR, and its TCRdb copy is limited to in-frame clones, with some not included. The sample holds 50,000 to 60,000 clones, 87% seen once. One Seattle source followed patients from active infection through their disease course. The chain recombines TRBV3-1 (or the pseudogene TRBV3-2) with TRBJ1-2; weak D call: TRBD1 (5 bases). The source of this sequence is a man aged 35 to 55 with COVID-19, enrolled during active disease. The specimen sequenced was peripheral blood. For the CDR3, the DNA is TGTGCCAGCAGCCAATCCCAAAGGAGACAGACTTTC. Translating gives CASSQSQRRQTF.